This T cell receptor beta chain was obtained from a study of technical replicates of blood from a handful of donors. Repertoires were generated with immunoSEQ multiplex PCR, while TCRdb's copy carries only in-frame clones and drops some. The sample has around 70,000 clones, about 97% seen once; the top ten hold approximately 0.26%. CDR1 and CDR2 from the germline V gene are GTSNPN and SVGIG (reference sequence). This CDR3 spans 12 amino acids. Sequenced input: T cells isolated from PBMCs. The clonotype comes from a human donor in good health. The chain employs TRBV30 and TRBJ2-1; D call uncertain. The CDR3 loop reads CGSFASYNEQFF. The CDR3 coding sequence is TGTGGTAGCTTTGCCTCCTACAATGAGCAGTTCTTC.